This T cell receptor (beta chain) was sequenced for a study of T-cell reconstitution after alpha-beta-depleted transplantation in children. This clonotype appeared many times. The CDR3 covers 15 residues. V was pared by 0 bases and J by 4 bases, with 10 bases between. Looked up from germline, CDR1 is LGHDT and CDR2 is YNNKEL (reference sequence). The library targeted TCRbeta and was prepared with unique molecular identifiers. Using its own MiXCR run on the PCR reads, TCRdb lists one record per CDR3 protein. The data show some 200,000 distinct CDR3 sequences, about a tenth seen once. This rearrangement joins TRBV3-1 to TRBJ2-1; possible D gene TRBD1, 5 bases. This clonotype was obtained from a human donor who donated a stem cell graft to a child with acute lymphoblastic leukemia. The sample consisted of PBMCs from the stem cell graft donor, taken from the stem cell graft. Here the CDR3 reads CASSQEGSGYNEQFF. For the CDR3, the DNA is TGTGCCAGCAGCCAAGAGGGGTCAGGGTACAATGAGCAGTTCTTC.